This passage covers 13 T cell receptor beta chains from one sample sequenced in a study of T cell responses to AZD1222 COVID-19 vaccine. Sequencing was performed with immunoSEQ multiplex PCR; in TCRdb, only in-frame clones are kept and a portion is missing. The repertoire holds 75,000 to 100,000 clones, with about nine tenths as singletons. This material consisted of peripheral blood, taken on day 0 of AZD1222 vaccination. The receptor set was obtained from an adult in good health.

This rearrangement joins TRBV5-1 to TRBJ2-4; D call uncertain. CDR1 SGHRS and CDR2 YFSETQ come from the germline V gene. Trimming left V 7 bases short and J 5 bases short, with 16 bases between. This CDR3 region has 14 residues. The CDR3 region has the DNA TGCGCCAGCCGTCGGGCCCCTCGGGAAAACATTCAGTACTTC. This translates into CASRRAPRENIQYF.

The gene calls are TRBV19 and TRBJ1-6; no firm D call. The germline gives CDR1 LNHDA, CDR2 SQIVND (reference sequence). This CDR3 is 13 amino acids long. With 10 bases removed from V and 7 bases from J, the gap between germline ends came to 14 bases. The CDR3 is CATSGVGNSPLHF. As DNA, the CDR3 is TGTGCCACCTCCGGGGTCGGGAATTCACCCCTCCACTTT. The entire variable domain, with the rest obtained from reference TRBV19 and TRBJ1-6, is as follows: DGGITQSPKYLFRKEGQNVTLSCEQNLNHDAMYWYRQDPGQGLRLIYYSQIVNDFQKGDIAEGYSVSREKKESFPLTVTSAQKNPTAFYLCATSGVGNSPLHFGNGTRLTVT.

The chain links TRBV5-6 to TRBJ2-3; 7 nucleotides agree with TRBD1. V lost 4 bases to trimming and J lost 2 bases; unmatched junction nucleotides: 7. Germline lookup yields CDR1 SGHDT and CDR2 YYEEEE. The CDR3 is 15 amino acids. This chain's CDR3 is CASSPGTDITDTQYF. CDR3 DNA sequence: TGTGCCAGCAGCCCCGGGACAGACATCACAGATACGCAGTATTTT.

The genes are TRBV7-9 and TRBJ2-1; D is unresolved. CDR3 size: 14 residues. With 5 bases removed from V and 5 bases from J, the gap between germline ends came to 13 bases. Germline lookup yields CDR1 SEHNR and CDR2 FQNEAQ (reference sequence). This CDR3 reads CASSPLSGDNEQFF. CDR3 coding DNA: TGTGCCAGCAGCCCCCTATCGGGTGACAATGAGCAGTTCTTC. Full variable domain (missing parts from reference TRBV7-9 and TRBJ2-1): DTGVSQNPRHKITKRGQNVTFRCDPISEHNRLYWYRQTLGQGPEFLTYFQNEAQLEKSRLLSDRFSAERPKGSFSTLEIQRTEQGDSAMYLCASSPLSGDNEQFFGPGTRLTVL.

CDR3 coding DNA: TGTGCCAGTCGGAGTGGGGGAGATCGGGCAGCGGGCCGCTTGGGGGAGCAGTACTTC. Translated: CASRSGGDRAAGRLGEQYF. This chain uses TRBV19 with TRBJ2-7, with a tentative D call TRBD2 (6 bases). This CDR3 is 19 amino acids long. Trimming stripped 8 bases from V and 7 bases from J, with 36 bases between. CDR1 is LNHDA, CDR2 SQIVND, per germline (reference sequence).

The gene calls are TRBV6-5 and TRBJ2-6; D unresolved. V gave up 8 bases and J gave up 0 bases, with 8 bases separating them. Germline-derived CDR1 and CDR2 are MNHEY and SVGAGI. CDR3 length: 14 amino acids. Written as DNA, the CDR3 is TGTGCCAGCGGTCTAAACTCTGGGGCCAACGTCCTGACTTTC. It encodes CASGLNSGANVLTF.

The chain carries TRBV28 and TRBJ1-5, with 7 bases fitting TRBD1. The CDR3 is 13 amino acids. In germline, CDR1 is MDHEN, CDR2 SYDVKM. The junction had 4 bases not matched to a gene; V was cut back by 7 bases and J by 4 bases. In nucleotides, the CDR3 is TGTGCCAGCACTGGGACAGTAAATCAGCCCCAGCATTTT. Translation: CASTGTVNQPQHF.

This sequence joins TRBV30 and TRBJ2-1; TRBD2 aligns across 7 bases. Germline CDR1 GTSNPN, CDR2 SVGIG (reference sequence). The CDR3 runs to 14 residues. The V gene end was trimmed by 4 bases and the J gene end by 8 bases; junction bases not matched to a gene: 11. CDR3 sequence reads: CAWTAGGWLHEQFF. CDR3 in DNA: TGTGCCTGGACCGCCGGGGGGTGGCTACATGAGCAGTTCTTC.

The rearrangement joins TRBV3-1 (or the pseudogene TRBV3-2) to TRBJ2-7; perhaps TRBD1 as D (6 bases). V was shortened by 4 bases and J by 1 base, with 14 bases between the two germline ends. The CDR3 covers 15 residues. Per germline, CDR1 LGHDT and CDR2 YNNKEL (reference sequence). DNA for the CDR3: TGTGCCAGCAGCCTCCCGGGACACAAGTCCTACGAGCAGTACTTC. Residues: CASSLPGHKSYEQYF.

This chain links TRBV10-1 with TRBJ1-5; 10 bases align to TRBD1. The V segment lost 2 bases and the J segment 0 bases; nucleotides outside the gene matches: 4. Germline V lookup: CDR1 WNHNN, CDR2 SYGVQD (reference sequence). The CDR3 is 17 residues long. CDR3: CASSEQDRGYSNQPQHF. DNA of the CDR3: TGCGCCAGCAGTGAGCAGGACAGGGGGTATAGCAATCAGCCCCAGCATTTT.

The rearrangement links TRBV24-1 to TRBJ2-2, with 7 bases matching TRBD1. The CDR3 is 16 residues long. With 0 bases clipped from V and 4 bases from J, the junction kept 4 bases outside the gene matches. In germline, CDR1 is KGHDR, CDR2 SFDVKD. The CDR3 sequence: CATSDLKGAGTGELFF. For the CDR3, the DNA is TGTGCCACCAGTGATTTGAAGGGGGCCGGCACCGGGGAGCTGTTTTTT.

The CDR3 loop is CASHTRDRNTIYF. Written as DNA, the CDR3 is TGTGCCAGCCACACCCGGGATCGAAACACCATATATTTT. The genes are TRBV28 and TRBJ1-3; D not resolved. Germline CDR1 and CDR2: MDHEN and SYDVKM. V was clipped by 8 bases and J by 5 bases, with 13 bases between them. This CDR3 has 13 amino acids.

The CDR3 region has the DNA TGTGCCAGCAGCCAAGCCCTTAATGGCAATGAGCAGTTCTTC. Translating gives CASSQALNGNEQFF. The V call is TRBV14, the J call TRBJ2-1; D gene unclear. CDR3 length: 14 residues. The V and J ends lost 1 base and 6 bases respectively, with 10 bases between them. Germline values: CDR1 SGHDN, CDR2 FVKESK.